This T cell receptor beta chain was identified during a study of Ad26.COV2.S vaccination and SARS-CoV-2 variants. Sequencing used immunoSEQ multiplex PCR; TCRdb keeps in-frame clones, though not all of them. The sample consists of 430,000 or so clones, roughly 90% of them appearing once. Treatment in this sample: 15 to 20 received Ad26.COV2.S at low or high dose, single or two shots; several received placebo; per-sample allocation not given. The samples date from day 63 after the first vaccine or placebo injection. Recruitment in Boston yielded a donor of adult age, 18-55 years. This TCR came from a person aged 18 to 65 who received the Ad26.COV2.S COVID-19 vaccine or a placebo. Material: peripheral blood, obtained in a trial of Ad26.COV2.S vaccine versus placebo.

CDR3 DNA sequence: TGTGCCAGCAGCCAGTCCGCAGATACGCAGTATTTT. This codes for CASSQSADTQYF. The chain links TRBV9 to TRBJ2-3; no clear D. This CDR3 has 12 amino acids. Trimming shortened V by 4 bases and J by 4 bases, and 7 bases separated the two germline ends. Germline V lookup: CDR1 SGDLS, CDR2 YYNGEE.